This T cell receptor (beta chain) was sequenced during a study of blood T cell repertoires in COVID-19 (dated by TCRdb to 2020 to 2022). Notes on the research overall: Samples from collaborators originated in the United States, Italy and Spain and spanned both the acute and convalescent phases of COVID-19. HLA class I and class II types, where available, came from metadata supplied by the sample provider rather than from assay-based typing. The repertoires were made available in a free public database intended to serve as a resource for research on the immune response to SARS-CoV-2. A de-identified subject ID, COVID-19 status, age in years and sex were almost always included in the sample metadata. The samples were drawn from the first 160 participants of the ongoing ImmuneRACE study and from over 950 subjects provided by 6 global collaborators. The dataset comprised deeply sampled blood TCRbeta repertoires from subjects exposed to, actively infected with, or recovered from COVID-19. The prospective study material was composed of cDNA or gDNA derived from T cells, B-cell-depleted T cells, or PBMCs. What the work shows at the level of the full study, not this receptor alone: The amount of clinical and demographic metadata varied by source and participant and was provided uncurated.

Comment on this clone: Its antigen remains unidentified. No per-base quality is available; no much larger clone lies one base away.

In the germline V gene (reference sequence), CDR1 corresponds to SEHNR and CDR2 to FQNEAQ. Counted from cysteine to phenylalanine, this CDR3 has 12 amino acids. Only the CDR3 part of the read is kept: 36 bases, read in frame from the first base. Trimming takes 4 bases off V and 8 bases off J; junction bases not matched to a gene: 4. Participants in the prospective study were enrolled through a virtual design, were aged about 18 to 100 years, and lived in 24 United States geographic areas. In the prospective study, participants were assigned to cohorts based on the clinical history participants reported in a screening survey and a study questionnaire. In the prospective study, mobile phlebotomists collected whole blood, serum and a nasopharyngeal or oropharyngeal swab from each participant. Over an approximately 2-month period, participants in the prospective study had the option of providing additional blood draws and questionnaires. Blood samples from the prospective study were shipped frozen or at room temperature prior to DNA extraction.

The immunoSEQ Assay, a bias-controlled multiplex PCR, was used to amplify TCRbeta CDR3 regions from genomic DNA. The study's processing was this. Within the assay, amplification of reference gene primers was used to estimate how many nucleated cells each sample contained. To quantify the absolute abundance of each unique TCRbeta CDR3 rearrangement, sequence reads were collapsed and filtered. For each sample, productive Simpson clonality was calculated as the square root of Simpson's diversity index over productive rearrangements. The clones in this table, taken by TCRdb from immuneACCESS, are in-frame only. Not every clone is retained; where verified, under half of the shortfall comes from an unresolved V gene, and the cause of the rest is unknown. The D gene and trimming were derived from the DNA, and the V and J assignments and clone size from that table. This sample lists about 400,000 clones; 88% were detected once. The ten largest clones add up to around 2% of the sample.

The rearrangement joined TRBV7-9 to TRBJ1-2; TRBD1 agrees with 7 junctional bases. This clonotype was obtained from a woman between 40 and 55 years old with acute COVID-19. The sample taken for sequencing was PBMCs or T cells enriched from blood (not recorded which). The nucleotides are TGTGCCAGCAGCTATACAGGGGTCGGCTACACCTTC. The translation is CASSYTGVGYTF.